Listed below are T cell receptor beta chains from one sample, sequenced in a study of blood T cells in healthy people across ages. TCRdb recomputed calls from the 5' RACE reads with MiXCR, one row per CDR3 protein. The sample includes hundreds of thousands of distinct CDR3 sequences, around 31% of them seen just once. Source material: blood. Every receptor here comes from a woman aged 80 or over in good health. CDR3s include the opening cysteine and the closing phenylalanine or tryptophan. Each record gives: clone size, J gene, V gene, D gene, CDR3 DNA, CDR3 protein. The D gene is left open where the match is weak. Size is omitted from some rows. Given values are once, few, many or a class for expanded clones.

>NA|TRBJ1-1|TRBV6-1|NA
TGTGCCAGCAGCACCTATCCAACCGGGACGGAGCTGAACACTGAAGCTTTCTTT
CASSTYPTGTELNTEAFF
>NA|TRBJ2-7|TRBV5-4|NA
TGTGCCAGCAGCTCCCGGGACGGGTCCTACGAGCAGTACTTC
CASSSRDGSYEQYF
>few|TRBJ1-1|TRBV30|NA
TGTGCCTGGACAAGGGCAGGAGGATCTTTCGTGGACACTGAAGCTTTCTTT
CAWTRAGGSFVDTEAFF
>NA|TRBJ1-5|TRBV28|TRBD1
TGTGCCAGCAGTTCGGAAGGACAGGTCAATCAGCCCCAGCATTTT
CASSSEGQVNQPQHF
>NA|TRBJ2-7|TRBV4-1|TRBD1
TGCGCCAGCAGCCAAACGCAGGGGGCTAACGAGCAGTACTTC
CASSQTQGANEQYF
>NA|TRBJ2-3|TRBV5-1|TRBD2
TGCGCCAGCAGCAGAGGACTAGCGGGGAACGGCACAGATACGCAGTATTTT
CASSRGLAGNGTDTQYF
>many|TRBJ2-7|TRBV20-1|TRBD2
TGCAGTGCTAGATTTAGCGGGGGGACCCTCGAGCAGTACTTC
CSARFSGGTLEQYF
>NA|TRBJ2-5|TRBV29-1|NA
TGCAGCGTGGTCCCGGGGGCAGATGAGCAGTACTTC
CSVVPGADEQYF
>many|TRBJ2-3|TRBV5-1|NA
TGCGCCAGCACCTGGACAGACTCTAGCACAGATACGCAGTATTTT
CASTWTDSSTDTQYF
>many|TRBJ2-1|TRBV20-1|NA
TGCAGTGCTAATGGAGTATACAATGAGCAGTTCTTC
CSANGVYNEQFF
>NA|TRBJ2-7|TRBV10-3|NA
TGTGCCATCAGTGAGTCGATGGGACACCCCTACGAGCAGTACTTC
CAISESMGHPYEQYF
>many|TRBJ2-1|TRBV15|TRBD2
TGTGCCACCAGCGCGCCCCGGGGGAGGGGCGATGAGCAGTTCTTC
CATSAPRGRGDEQFF
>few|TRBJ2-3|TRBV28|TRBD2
TGTGCCAGCAGTTTATTTGGGCGGGGGGCCTTAACAGATACGCAGTATTTT
CASSLFGRGALTDTQYF